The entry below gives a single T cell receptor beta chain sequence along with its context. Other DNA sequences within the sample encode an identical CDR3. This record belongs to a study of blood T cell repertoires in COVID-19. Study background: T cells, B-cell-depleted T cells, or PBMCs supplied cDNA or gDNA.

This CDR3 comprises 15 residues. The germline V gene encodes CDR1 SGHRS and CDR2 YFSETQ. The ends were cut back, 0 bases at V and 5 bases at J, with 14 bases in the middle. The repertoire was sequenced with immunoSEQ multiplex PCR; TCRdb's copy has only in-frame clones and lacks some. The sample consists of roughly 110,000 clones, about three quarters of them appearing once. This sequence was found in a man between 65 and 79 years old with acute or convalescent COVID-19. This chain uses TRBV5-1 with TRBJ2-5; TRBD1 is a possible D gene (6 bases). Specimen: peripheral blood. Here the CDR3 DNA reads TGCGCCAGCAGCTTGGGGGTTCAGGGGACGGAGACCCAGTACTTC. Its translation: CASSLGVQGTETQYF.